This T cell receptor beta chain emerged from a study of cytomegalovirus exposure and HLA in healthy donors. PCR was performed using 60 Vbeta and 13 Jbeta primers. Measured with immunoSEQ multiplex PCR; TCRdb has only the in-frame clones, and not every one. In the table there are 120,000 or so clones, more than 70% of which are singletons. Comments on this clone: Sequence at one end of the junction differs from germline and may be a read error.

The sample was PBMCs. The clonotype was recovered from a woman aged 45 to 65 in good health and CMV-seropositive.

The CDR3 loop is CVSSFAPGTSGIPQNTQYF. The CDR3 DNA reads TGTGTCAGCAGTTTCGCCCCCGGGACTAGCGGCATCCCACAGAATACGCAGTATTTT. The rearrangement links TRBV27 to TRBJ2-3; 11 bases match TRBD2. Per germline, CDR1 MNHEY and CDR2 SMNVEV (reference sequence). The CDR3 runs to 19 residues.